Following are 6 T cell receptor beta chains from one sample sequenced in a study of cytomegalovirus exposure and HLA in healthy donors. With 60 Vbeta and 13 Jbeta primers, the PCR was carried out. The repertoire was sequenced with immunoSEQ multiplex PCR; TCRdb's copy has only in-frame clones and lacks some. The sample yields about 100,000 clones, about 69% seen once. Sample: PBMCs. These receptors were obtained from a woman aged 18-29 years in good health and CMV-seropositive.

The chain carries TRBV11-2 and TRBJ1-6, with TRBD1 matching 10 bases. The V gene's germline CDR1 is SGHAT and CDR2 FQNNGV. The CDR3 spans 16 residues. V was clipped by 1 base and J by 7 bases; unmatched bases: 4. The CDR3 region is CASSLGDRGRNSPLHF. The DNA of the CDR3 is TGTGCCAGCAGCTTAGGGGACAGGGGAAGGAATTCACCCCTCCACTTT.

The rearrangement links TRBV7-3 to TRBJ1-1, with TRBD1 identical over 8 bases. The CDR3 loop spans 14 amino acids. Germline loops: CDR1 SGHTA, CDR2 FQGTGA. V was pared by 5 bases and J by 2 bases, with 4 bases of the junction left unmatched. CDR3 sequence (DNA): TGTGCCAGCAGCCCCCAGGGGGCTAACACTGAAGCTTTCTTT. It encodes CASSPQGANTEAFF.

V usage is TRBV19 and J usage is TRBJ1-2; 9 positions match TRBD1. V shed 7 bases, J shed 6 bases, and the junction held 15 bases outside the gene matches. CDR1 is LNHDA, CDR2 SQIVND, per germline (reference sequence). The CDR3 contains 16 residues. CDR3 sequence reads: CASTLYTRDRANGYTF. The CDR3 bases are TGTGCCAGTACCCTTTATACCCGGGACAGGGCGAATGGCTACACCTTC.

The chain has TRBV6-1 and TRBJ1-2; maybe TRBD1 (5 bases). Deletions cut 2 bases from V and 4 bases from J, with 11 bases between. This CDR3 comprises 14 residues. Germline values: CDR1 MNHNS, CDR2 SASEGT. CDR3 DNA sequence: TGTGCCAGCAGTGAAATAACAGGTTTCTATGGCTACACCTTC. Amino acid sequence: CASSEITGFYGYTF.

The chain carries TRBV19 and TRBJ2-1; TRBD2 matches 7 bases. Germline V lookup: CDR1 LNHDA, CDR2 SQIVND (reference sequence). With 3 bases clipped from V and 7 bases from J, the junction kept 9 bases outside the gene matches. The CDR3 runs to 15 residues. CDR3 bases: TGTGCCAGTAGTATTGGGGGGGGGACCGGAAATGAGCAGTTCTTC. Its protein product is CASSIGGGTGNEQFF. The complete variable domain, with remaining parts taken from reference TRBV19 and TRBJ2-1, reads DGGITQSPKYLFRKEGQNVTLSCEQNLNHDAMYWYRQDPGQGLRLIYYSQIVNDFQKGDIAEGYSVSREKKESFPLTVTSAQKNPTAFYLCASSIGGGTGNEQFFGPGTRLTVL.

The V and J genes are TRBV2 and TRBJ2-7; D remains ambiguous. V shed 1 base and J shed 0 bases, with 13 bases lying between them. Looked up from germline, CDR1 is SNHLY and CDR2 is FYNNEI. This CDR3 spans 16 amino acids. CDR3 bases: TGTGCCAGCAGTGAAGGCCCCCCCGGGTTCTCCTACGAGCAGTACTTC. It yields the protein CASSEGPPGFSYEQYF.